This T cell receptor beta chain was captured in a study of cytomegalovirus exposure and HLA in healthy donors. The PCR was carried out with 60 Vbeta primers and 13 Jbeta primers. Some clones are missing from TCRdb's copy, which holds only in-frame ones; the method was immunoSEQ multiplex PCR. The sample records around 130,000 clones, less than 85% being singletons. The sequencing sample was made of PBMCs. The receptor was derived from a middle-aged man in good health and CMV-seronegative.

CDR3 in amino acids: CASSLVGGADNEQFF. CDR3 nucleotide sequence: TGTGCCAGCAGCTTAGTGGGGGGGGCGGACAATGAGCAGTTCTTC. The V and J genes are TRBV7-2 and TRBJ2-1, with D possibly TRBD2 on 7 matching bases. V lost 1 base and J 5 bases, leaving 12 bases between the germline ends. The CDR3 sequence is 15 residues long. The germline gives CDR1 SGHTA, CDR2 FQGNSA.